This T cell receptor beta chain emerged from a study of blood T cell repertoires in COVID-19. Study summary: The United States, Italy and Spain provided the acute and convalescent COVID-19 samples. Sources were T cells, B-cell-depleted T cells, or PBMCs; the material itself was cDNA or gDNA.

Authors' processing steps: Amplification of reference gene primers provided the estimated nucleated cell counts. The assay was immunoSEQ multiplex PCR, and TCRdb's table has in-frame clones only and misses some. V, J and clone size are taken as reported in that table, and D and trimming were inferred from the DNA itself. The sample includes about 100,000 clones, more than 75% seen only once; the top ten take roughly 7.3%. Germline CDR1 and CDR2: SGHNT and YYREEE (reference sequence). The CDR3 loop spans 15 amino acids. V lost 0 bases, J lost 1 base, and 4 bases stayed unmatched. This clone was seen only once.

This clonotype was sampled from a man under 40 in a cohort sampled during active COVID-19. The gene calls are TRBV5-4 and TRBJ2-7; TRBD1 matches at 7 bases. The sample comprised peripheral blood. CDR3 sequence: CASSLGQGISYEQYF. CDR3 DNA sequence: TGTGCCAGCAGCTTGGGACAGGGTATATCCTACGAGCAGTACTTC. The complete variable domain, with remaining parts taken from reference TRBV5-4 and TRBJ2-7, reads ETGVTQSPTHLIKTRGQQVTLRCSSQSGHNTVSWYQQALGQGPQFIFQYYREEENGRGNFPPRFSGLQFPNYSSELNVNALELDDSALYLCASSLGQGISYEQYFGPGTRLTVT.